This T cell receptor (beta chain) emerged from a study of cytomegalovirus exposure and HLA in healthy donors. The CDR3 runs 16 residues. J lost 4 bases, V lost 5 bases, and 8 bases had no gene match. The V gene's germline CDR1 is SGHVS and CDR2 FQNEAQ. Among the donors, all were healthy bone marrow donors. On this clone itself: Its antigen remains unknown.

The PCR ran on 60 Vbeta and 13 Jbeta primers. Sequencing used immunoSEQ multiplex PCR; TCRdb keeps in-frame clones, though not all of them. The data contain around 210,000 clones, more than 70% of them seen just once; the ten biggest clones take up around 0.44%. The study's findings and limits: In vitro assays verified that three CMV-associated chains recognized CMV antigens specifically. The study recorded around 160 TCR beta chains that were cytomegalovirus-associated.

The TCR sequence derives from a boy between 10 and 17 years old in good health and CMV-seronegative. The chain couples TRBV7-8 to TRBJ2-3; TRBD2 matches at 11 bases. The sample was PBMCs. The CDR3 loop is CASSVNPSGGPDTQYF. The CDR3 DNA reads TGTGCCAGCAGCGTCAACCCTAGCGGGGGGCCAGATACGCAGTATTTT. Together with reference TRBV7-8 and TRBJ2-3, the CDR3 gives the full variable domain: GAGVSQSPRYKVAKRGQDVALRCDPISGHVSLFWYQQALGQGPEFLTYFQNEAQLDKSGLPSDRFFAERPEGSVSTLKIQRTQQEDSAVYLCASSVNPSGGPDTQYFGPGTRLTVL.